Here is one T cell receptor beta chain with its context. Blood specimens came from baseline, cycle 4 day 1, and cycle 7 day 1. Libraries were prepared by immunoSEQ multiplex PCR; TCRdb keeps only in-frame clonotypes and omits some of them. The sample lists about 40,000 clones, about 85% seen once, with around 17% in the top ten. This sample is part of a study of OX40 agonist ivuxolimab in advanced cancers. Study summary: Allowance was made for prior anti-PD-1, anti-PD-L1 or anti-CTLA-4 therapy, and roughly 40% had some.

The CDR3 is 14 residues long. Trimming pared 2 bases from V and 5 bases from J, leaving 10 bases between. Germline V gene data show CDR1 as MNHEY and CDR2 as SVGAGI. The V gene is TRBV6-5, the J gene TRBJ2-1; no definite D call. The receptor comes from an adult with an advanced solid tumor such as melanoma, head and neck, liver or kidney cancer. The sample here was CD4+ or CD8+ T cells sorted from blood, taken in a trial of the OX40 agonist ivuxolimab. As DNA, the CDR3 is TGTGCCAGCAGTTACAGGGAACCCGACAATGAGCAGTTCTTC. It yields the protein CASSYREPDNEQFF.